The clone carrying this T cell receptor (beta chain) was recorded many times. Its antigen is unidentified. This CDR3 has 16 amino acids. J gave up 4 bases and V 4 bases, and 11 bases lay outside the gene matches. Germline V lookup: CDR1 SGDLS, CDR2 YYNGEE. This record comes from a study of beta chain features in type 1 diabetes. Findings and limits, study-wide: The cDNA sequencing approach could over-represent high-TCR-expressing cells. Insertions were fewer and deletions more numerous at VDJ junctions in type 1 diabetes patients.

Expressed TCRB transcripts were sequenced because the isolated RNA had all been reverse transcribed beforehand. This table comes from immunoSEQ multiplex PCR, and its TCRdb copy is limited to in-frame clones, with some not included. This sample has more than 150,000 clones; about 9.8% occur once, and the top ten carry about 2.5%. V gene TRBV9 combines with J gene TRBJ2-3, with 8 nucleotides matching TRBD2. The source is a woman in her late teens or twenties in good health. The material sequenced was central memory CD4+ T cells from blood. The CDR3 coding sequence is TGTGCCAGCAGCCCCCGGGAGGGGGGAAACTCAGATACGCAGTATTTT. Its protein product is CASSPREGGNSDTQYF. Variable domain in full (rest from reference TRBV9 and TRBJ2-3): DSGVTQTPKHLITATGQRVTLRCSPRSGDLSVYWYQQSLDQGLQFLIQYYNGEERAKGNILERFSAQQFPDLHSELNLSSLELGDSALYFCASSPREGGNSDTQYFGPGTRLTVL.